Below, one T cell receptor beta chain is given with its context. As yet, its antigen is unknown. Sequenced by immunoSEQ multiplex PCR; TCRdb stores in-frame clones only, minus some. This table has more than 85,000 clones, about 90% appearing once. The sample comes from a study of OX40 agonist ivuxolimab in advanced cancers. Study details: An anti-OX40 (CD134) antibody with agonistic activity, ivuxolimab, was administered to patients. Allowance was made for prior anti-PD-1, anti-PD-L1 or anti-CTLA-4 therapy, and roughly 40% had some.

Per germline, CDR1 LNHDA and CDR2 SQIVND (reference sequence). The length of the CDR3 is 14 residues. Trimming pared 7 bases from V and 2 bases from J, leaving 15 bases between. General observations from the study: Averaging showed that CD8+ T cells had more expanded clones than CD4+ did.

Excluded were patients having autoimmune disease history or systemic immunosuppression. This specimen consisted of CD4+ or CD8+ T cells sorted from blood, obtained in a trial of the OX40 agonist ivuxolimab. This sequence was found in an adult with an advanced solid tumor such as melanoma, head and neck, liver or kidney cancer. The chain employs TRBV19 and TRBJ2-7; the D gene could be TRBD1 or TRBD2 (6 bases each). The CDR3 loop is CASKGGRDPYEQYF. CDR3 in DNA: TGTGCCAGTAAGGGGGGACGAGACCCCTACGAGCAGTACTTC. The variable domain in full, completed from reference TRBV19 and TRBJ2-7, reads DGGITQSPKYLFRKEGQNVTLSCEQNLNHDAMYWYRQDPGQGLRLIYYSQIVNDFQKGDIAEGYSVSREKKESFPLTVTSAQKNPTAFYLCASKGGRDPYEQYFGPGTRLTVT.